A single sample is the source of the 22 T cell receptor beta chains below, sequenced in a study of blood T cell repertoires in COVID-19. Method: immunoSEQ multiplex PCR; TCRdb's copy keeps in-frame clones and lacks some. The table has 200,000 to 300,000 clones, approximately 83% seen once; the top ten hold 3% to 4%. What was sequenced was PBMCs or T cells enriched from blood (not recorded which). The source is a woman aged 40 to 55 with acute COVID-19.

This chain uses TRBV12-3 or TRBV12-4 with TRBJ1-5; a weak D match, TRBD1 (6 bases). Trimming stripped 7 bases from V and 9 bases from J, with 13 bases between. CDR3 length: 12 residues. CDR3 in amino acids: CASKTGLGPQHF. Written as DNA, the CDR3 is TGTGCCAGCAAAACAGGGTTGGGGCCCCAGCATTTT.

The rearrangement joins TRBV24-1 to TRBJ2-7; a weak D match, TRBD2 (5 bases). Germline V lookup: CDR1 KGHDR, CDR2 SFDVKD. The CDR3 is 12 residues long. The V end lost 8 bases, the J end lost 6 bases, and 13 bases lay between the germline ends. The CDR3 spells CATTSRVGEQYF. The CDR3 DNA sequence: TGTGCCACCACATCGAGGGTTGGCGAGCAGTACTTC.

CDR3 protein: CASSIEGGSSAGGYTF. The CDR3 DNA reads as TGTGCCAGTAGTATAGAAGGGGGCAGCTCGGCGGGTGGCTACACCTTC. V usage is TRBV19 and J usage is TRBJ1-2; 7 positions match TRBD1. After removal of 0 bases from V and 7 bases from J, the junction contained 11 bases not matched to a gene. CDR3 length: 16 residues. Germline CDR1 reads LNHDA; CDR2 reads SQIVND (reference sequence).

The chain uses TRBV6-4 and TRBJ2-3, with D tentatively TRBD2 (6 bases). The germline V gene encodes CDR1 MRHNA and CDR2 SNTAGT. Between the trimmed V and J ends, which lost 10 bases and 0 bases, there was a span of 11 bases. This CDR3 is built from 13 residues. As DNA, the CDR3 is TGTGCCACCCCTAGCGACAGCACAGATACGCAGTATTTT. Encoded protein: CATPSDSTDTQYF.

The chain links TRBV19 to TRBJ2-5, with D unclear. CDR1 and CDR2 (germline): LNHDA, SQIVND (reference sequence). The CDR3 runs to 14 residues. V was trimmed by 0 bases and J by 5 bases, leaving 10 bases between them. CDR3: CASSIDDNSETQYF. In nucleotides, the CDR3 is TGTGCCAGTAGTATAGATGATAACAGTGAGACCCAGTACTTC.

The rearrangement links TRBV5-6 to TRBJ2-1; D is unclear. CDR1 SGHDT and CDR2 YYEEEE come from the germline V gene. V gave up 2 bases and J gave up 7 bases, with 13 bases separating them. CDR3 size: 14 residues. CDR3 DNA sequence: TGTGCCAGCAGCTTCGGAGACGCGGATAATGAGCAGTTCTTC. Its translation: CASSFGDADNEQFF. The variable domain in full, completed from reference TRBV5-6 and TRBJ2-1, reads DAGVTQSPTHLIKTRGQQVTLRCSPKSGHDTVSWYQQALGQGPQFIFQYYEEEERQRGNFPDRFSGHQFPNYSSELNVNALLLGDSALYLCASSFGDADNEQFFGPGTRLTVL.

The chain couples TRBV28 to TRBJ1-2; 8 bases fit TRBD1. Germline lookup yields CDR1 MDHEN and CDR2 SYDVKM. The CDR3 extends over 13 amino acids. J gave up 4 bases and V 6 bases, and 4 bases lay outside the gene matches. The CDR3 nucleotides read TGTGCCAGCAGCACCGGGACAGGCTATGGCTACACCTTC. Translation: CASSTGTGYGYTF.

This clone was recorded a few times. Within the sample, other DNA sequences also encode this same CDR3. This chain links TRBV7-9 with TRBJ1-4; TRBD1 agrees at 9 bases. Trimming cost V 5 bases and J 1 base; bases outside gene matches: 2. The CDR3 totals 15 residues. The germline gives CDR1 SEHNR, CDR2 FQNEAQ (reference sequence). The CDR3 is CASSPGQGTNEKLFF. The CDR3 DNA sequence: TGTGCCAGCAGCCCGGGACAGGGAACTAATGAAAAACTGTTTTTT.

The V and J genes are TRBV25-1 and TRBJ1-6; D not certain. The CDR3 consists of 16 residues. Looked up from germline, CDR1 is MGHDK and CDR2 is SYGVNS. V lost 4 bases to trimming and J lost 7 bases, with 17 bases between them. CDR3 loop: CASSVGGGGMNSPLHF. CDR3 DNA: TGTGCCAGCAGTGTCGGAGGTGGTGGGATGAATTCACCCCTCCACTTT.

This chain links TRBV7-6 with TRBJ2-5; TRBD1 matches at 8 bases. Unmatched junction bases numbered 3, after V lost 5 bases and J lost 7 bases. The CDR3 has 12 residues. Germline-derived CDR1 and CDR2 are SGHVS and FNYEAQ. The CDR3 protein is CASSGDRLTQYF. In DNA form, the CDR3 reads TGTGCCAGCAGCGGGGACAGGTTGACCCAGTACTTC.

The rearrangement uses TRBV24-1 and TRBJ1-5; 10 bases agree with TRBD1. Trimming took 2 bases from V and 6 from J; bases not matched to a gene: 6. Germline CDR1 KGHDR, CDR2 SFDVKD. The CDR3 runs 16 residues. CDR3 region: CATSDSRQGATQPQHF. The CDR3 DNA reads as TGTGCCACCAGTGATTCGCGACAGGGGGCGACTCAGCCCCAGCATTTT.

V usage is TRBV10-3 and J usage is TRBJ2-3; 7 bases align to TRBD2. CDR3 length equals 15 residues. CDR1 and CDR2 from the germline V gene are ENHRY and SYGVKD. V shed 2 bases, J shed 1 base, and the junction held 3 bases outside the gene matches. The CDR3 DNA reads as TGTGCCATCAGTGAGACGGCGGGAGGCACAGATACGCAGTATTTT. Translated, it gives CAISETAGGTDTQYF.

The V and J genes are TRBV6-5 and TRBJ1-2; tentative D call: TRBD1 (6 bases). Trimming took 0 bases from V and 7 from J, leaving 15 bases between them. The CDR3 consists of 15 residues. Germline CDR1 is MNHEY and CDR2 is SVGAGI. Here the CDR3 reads CASSYSGGPTGGYTF. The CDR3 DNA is TGTGCCAGCAGTTACTCAGGGGGACCAACAGGTGGCTACACCTTC.

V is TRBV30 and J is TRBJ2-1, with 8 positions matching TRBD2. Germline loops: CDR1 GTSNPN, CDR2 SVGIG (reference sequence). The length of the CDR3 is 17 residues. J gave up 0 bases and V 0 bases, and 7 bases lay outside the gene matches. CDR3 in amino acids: CAWSVLGLAGSYNEQFF. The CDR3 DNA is TGTGCCTGGAGTGTACTAGGGCTAGCGGGCTCCTACAATGAGCAGTTCTTC.

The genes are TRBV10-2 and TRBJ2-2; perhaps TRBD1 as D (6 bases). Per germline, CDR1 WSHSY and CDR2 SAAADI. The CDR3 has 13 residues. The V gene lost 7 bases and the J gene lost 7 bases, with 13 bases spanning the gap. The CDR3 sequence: CASNVQGIGELFF. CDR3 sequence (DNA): TGCGCCAGCAACGTACAGGGTATCGGGGAGCTGTTTTTT.

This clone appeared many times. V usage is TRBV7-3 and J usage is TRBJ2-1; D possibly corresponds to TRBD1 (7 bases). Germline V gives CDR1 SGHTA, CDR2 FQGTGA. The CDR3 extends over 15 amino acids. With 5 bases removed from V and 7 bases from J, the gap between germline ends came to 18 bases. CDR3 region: CASSISQGGGNEQFF. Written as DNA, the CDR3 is TGTGCCAGCAGCATCTCTCAGGGGGGAGGTAATGAGCAGTTCTTC. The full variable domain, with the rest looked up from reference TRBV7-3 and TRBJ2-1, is GAGVSQTPSNKVTEKGKYVELRCDPISGHTALYWYRQSLGQGPEFLIYFQGTGAADDSGLPNDRFFAVRPEGSVSTLKIQRTERGDSAVYLCASSISQGGGNEQFFGPGTRLTVL.

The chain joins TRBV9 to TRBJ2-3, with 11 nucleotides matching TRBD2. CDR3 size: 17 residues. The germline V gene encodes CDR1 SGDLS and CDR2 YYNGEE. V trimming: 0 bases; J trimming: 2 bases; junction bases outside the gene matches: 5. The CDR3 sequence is CASSVEGSGRATDTQYF. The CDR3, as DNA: TGTGCCAGCAGCGTAGAGGGTAGCGGGAGGGCCACAGATACGCAGTATTTT.

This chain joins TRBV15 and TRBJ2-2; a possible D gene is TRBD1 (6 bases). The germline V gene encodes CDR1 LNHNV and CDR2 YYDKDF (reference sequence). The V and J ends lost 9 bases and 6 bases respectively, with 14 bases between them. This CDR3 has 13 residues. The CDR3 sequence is CATGQKSPGELFF. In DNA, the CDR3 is TGTGCCACAGGACAGAAAAGTCCCGGGGAGCTGTTTTTT.

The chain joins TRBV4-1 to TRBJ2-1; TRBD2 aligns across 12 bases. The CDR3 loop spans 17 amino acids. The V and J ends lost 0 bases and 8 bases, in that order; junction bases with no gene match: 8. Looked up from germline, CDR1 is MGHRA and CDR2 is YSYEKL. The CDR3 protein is CASSQDGTSGPLDEQFF. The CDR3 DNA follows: TGCGCCAGCAGCCAAGATGGGACTAGCGGGCCCTTGGATGAGCAGTTCTTC.

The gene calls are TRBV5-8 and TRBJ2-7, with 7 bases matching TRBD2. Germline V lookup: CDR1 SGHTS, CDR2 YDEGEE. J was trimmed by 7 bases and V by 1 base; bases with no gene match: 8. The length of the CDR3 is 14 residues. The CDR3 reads CASSLLAGVGEQYF. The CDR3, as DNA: TGTGCCAGCAGCTTGCTGGCGGGAGTGGGTGAGCAGTACTTC.

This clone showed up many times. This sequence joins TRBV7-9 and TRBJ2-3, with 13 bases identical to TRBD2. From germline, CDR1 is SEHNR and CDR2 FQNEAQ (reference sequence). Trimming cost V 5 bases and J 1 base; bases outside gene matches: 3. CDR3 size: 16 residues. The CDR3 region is CASSLGLAGGTDTQYF. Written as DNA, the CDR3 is TGTGCCAGCAGCCTCGGACTAGCGGGAGGCACAGATACGCAGTATTTT. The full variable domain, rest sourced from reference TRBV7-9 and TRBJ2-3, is DTGVSQNPRHKITKRGQNVTFRCDPISEHNRLYWYRQTLGQGPEFLTYFQNEAQLEKSRLLSDRFSAERPKGSFSTLEIQRTEQGDSAMYLCASSLGLAGGTDTQYFGPGTRLTVL.

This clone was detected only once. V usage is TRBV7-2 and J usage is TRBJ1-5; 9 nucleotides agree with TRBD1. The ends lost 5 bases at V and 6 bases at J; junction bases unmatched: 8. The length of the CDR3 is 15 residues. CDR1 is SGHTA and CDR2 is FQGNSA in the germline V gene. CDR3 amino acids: CASSRDRVLGQPQHF. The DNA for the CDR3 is TGTGCCAGCAGCCGGGACAGGGTTTTAGGTCAGCCCCAGCATTTT.